The 27 T cell receptor beta chains in this list originate from one sample, sequenced in a study of T-cell memory formation after mild COVID-19. One entry per CDR3 protein, called by TCRdb with MiXCR from the 5' RACE reads. The sample gives 350,000 to 400,000 distinct CDR3 sequences, approximately 15% of which show up once; under 25% is in the top ten. Sequencing was carried out using PBMCs or a T cell subset sorted from them (not recorded which). Receptors originate from a man younger than 35 who had mild COVID-19 (a few samples of this study predate the infection). Cell type and time point are not known.

This sequence joins TRBV12-3 or TRBV12-4 and TRBJ1-5; unclear D gene. The V and J ends lost 9 bases and 4 bases respectively, with 19 bases between them. This CDR3 spans 15 amino acids. The CDR3 bases are TGTGCCAGATCGATTCTCATAGCCGGGAATCAGCCCCAGCATTTT. Translation: CARSILIAGNQPQHF.

This clonotype appeared many times. The chain has TRBV29-1 and TRBJ1-2; 11 bases map to TRBD1. CDR3 length: 14 amino acids. Germline assignment: CDR1 SQVTM and CDR2 ANQGSEA. The V gene end was trimmed by 4 bases and the J gene end by 7 bases; junction bases not matched to a gene: 8. DNA for the CDR3: TGCAGCGTTGTGGGGGGACAGGGGGGTCGTGGCTACACCTTC. It specifies CSVVGGQGGRGYTF.

V usage is TRBV14 and J usage is TRBJ1-3; D might be TRBD1 (5 bases). This CDR3 region has 16 residues. The ends were cut back, 3 bases at V and 0 bases at J, with 12 bases in the middle. Looked up from germline, CDR1 is SGHDN and CDR2 is FVKESK. In DNA, the CDR3 is TGTGCCAGCAGCCAGGGACGGAAGAGCTCTGGAAACACCATATATTTT. It is translated as CASSQGRKSSGNTIYF.

There are a few counts of this clonotype. This chain's CDR3 is CASSSGTVKAYEQYV. The DNA of the CDR3 is TGTGCCAGCAGTTCCGGGACAGTGAAAGCCTACGAGCAGTACGTC. The chain employs TRBV6-2 or TRBV6-3 and TRBJ2-7, with 7 positions matching TRBD1. This CDR3 region has 15 residues. Trimming at V came to 4 bases and at J to 2 bases, leaving 8 bases not matched to a gene. Germline CDR1 reads MNHEY; CDR2 reads SVGEGT.

The chain links TRBV6-4 to TRBJ1-2, with TRBD1 matching 10 bases. This CDR3 comprises 16 residues. V gave up 4 bases and J gave up 8 bases; unmatched junction bases: 13. Germline V CDR1 and CDR2: MRHNA, SNTAGT. The CDR3 is CASSAYFLDRGVGYTF. As DNA, the CDR3 is TGTGCCAGCAGTGCCTACTTCTTGGACAGGGGGGTCGGCTACACCTTC.

This clonotype was counted between two and nine times. This chain uses TRBV12-3 or TRBV12-4 with TRBJ1-3; 12 bases fit TRBD1. The V segment lost 6 bases and the J segment 15 bases; nucleotides outside the gene matches: 15. The length of the CDR3 is 15 residues. CDR3 protein: CASRFPGQGALPTYF. The CDR3 nucleotides read TGTGCCAGCAGATTCCCGGGACAGGGGGCCCTGCCCACATATTTT.

This clonotype has only a few counts. The gene calls are TRBV12-3 or TRBV12-4 and TRBJ1-3; TRBD1 matches 7 bases. CDR3 length equals 15 residues. V was clipped by 4 bases and J by 1 base; unmatched bases: 4. CDR3 DNA: TGTGCCAGCAGTTCTACAGGGGAGTCTGGAAACACCATATATTTT. Encoded protein: CASSSTGESGNTIYF.

This clonotype appeared a few times. J is TRBJ2-3 and V is TRBV2; D remains unclear. The V gene lost 1 base and the J gene lost 6 bases, with 8 bases spanning the gap. Germline CDR1 reads SNHLY; CDR2 reads FYNNEI. This CDR3 spans 13 amino acids. CDR3 loop: CASSEEWADTQYF. As DNA, the CDR3 is TGTGCCAGCAGTGAAGAATGGGCGGATACGCAGTATTTT.

This clonotype was counted a few times. The chain is built from TRBV5-1 and TRBJ2-2; 11 nucleotides match TRBD1. J gave up 4 bases and V 4 bases, and 6 bases lay outside the gene matches. Germline V gene sequence: CDR1 SGHRS, CDR2 YFSETQ. CDR3 size: 16 residues. The CDR3: CASSDFGTGGTGELFF. The CDR3 DNA is TGCGCCAGCAGCGATTTTGGGACAGGGGGCACCGGGGAGCTGTTTTTT.

The CDR3 DNA reads as TGTGCCATCAGTCAAGGGGGACAGGGGTACAATGAGCAGTTCTTC. Protein sequence: CAISQGGQGYNEQFF. This sequence joins TRBV10-3 and TRBJ2-1, with 10 positions matching TRBD1. CDR3 length equals 15 residues. The germline CDR1 and CDR2 sequences are ENHRY and SYGVKD. With 5 bases clipped from V and 4 bases from J, the junction kept 5 bases outside the gene matches.

This clonotype occurred a few times. The rearrangement joins TRBV7-2 to TRBJ2-3; tentative D call: TRBD1 (7 bases). Per germline, CDR1 SGHTA and CDR2 FQGNSA. The CDR3 totals 14 residues. V was pared by 2 bases and J by 6 bases, with 12 bases between. DNA for the CDR3: TGTGCCAGCAGCTTATATCAGGGGGGTGATACGCAGTATTTT. It specifies CASSLYQGGDTQYF.

The table lists this clonotype with many counts. The rearrangement links TRBV5-1 to TRBJ2-1, with 8 bases fitting TRBD1. Germline values: CDR1 SGHRS, CDR2 YFSETQ. V gave up 3 bases and J gave up 6 bases; unmatched junction bases: 8. This CDR3 comprises 15 residues. CDR3 coding DNA: TGCGCCAGCAGCTCGACAGGGGTTGAGGGCAATGAGCAGTTCTTC. Translating it yields CASSSTGVEGNEQFF. Full variable domain (rest looked up from reference TRBV5-1 and TRBJ2-1): KAGVTQTPRYLIKTRGQQVTLSCSPISGHRSVSWYQQTPGQGLQFLFEYFSETQRNKGNFPGRFSGRQFSNSRSEMNVSTLELGDSALYLCASSSTGVEGNEQFFGPGTRLTVL.

The chain couples TRBV4-2 to TRBJ2-3; the D is unclear. CDR1 LGHNA and CDR2 YNFKEQ come from the germline V gene. This CDR3 region has 15 residues. Trimming left V 0 bases short and J 4 bases short, with 11 bases between. CDR3 coding DNA: TGTGCCAGCAGCCAAGAACTGGGAAGGTCAGATACGCAGTATTTT. It translates to CASSQELGRSDTQYF.

The genes are TRBV20-1 and TRBJ1-6; D gene ambiguous. CDR1 and CDR2 (germline): DFQATT, SNEGSKA (reference sequence). The CDR3 totals 15 residues. V gave up 0 bases and J gave up 0 bases, with 6 bases separating them. CDR3 nucleotide sequence: TGCAGTGCTAGAGATAGGAGCTCCTATAATTCACCCCTCCACTTT. Translation: CSARDRSSYNSPLHF.

This clonotype was detected a few times. The rearrangement joins TRBV10-3 to TRBJ1-5, with D possibly TRBD1 on 6 matching bases. V lost 8 bases and J lost 4, with 15 bases in between. This CDR3 spans 14 amino acids. CDR1 is ENHRY and CDR2 is SYGVKD in the germline V gene. The CDR3 nucleotides read TGTGCCATCTCGCAACCGGGGGCAAATCAGCCCCAGCATTTT. Translation: CAISQPGANQPQHF.

This clonotype came up many times. The chain joins TRBV12-3 or TRBV12-4 to TRBJ1-2; D gene uncertain. CDR3 length: 13 amino acids. V lost 2 bases, J lost 2 bases, and 6 bases lay in between. CDR3 loop: CASSLRFNYGYTF. The CDR3 DNA sequence: TGTGCCAGCAGTTTAAGGTTCAACTATGGCTACACCTTC.

This clonotype has just a few counts. This sequence joins TRBV20-1 and TRBJ2-1; D is perhaps TRBD2 (6 bases). Trimming took off 2 bases at V and 4 bases at J, with 12 bases between the two ends. This CDR3 contains 14 residues. Germline V lookup: CDR1 DFQATT, CDR2 SNEGSKA (reference sequence). CDR3 region: CSARSSGPYNEQFF. The CDR3 nucleotides read TGCAGTGCTAGATCGAGCGGGCCGTACAATGAGCAGTTCTTC.

This clonotype has more than one count but fewer than ten. The V and J genes are TRBV7-9 and TRBJ2-5; 10 bases align to TRBD1. With 6 bases clipped from V and 5 bases from J, the junction kept 6 bases outside the gene matches. Germline values: CDR1 SEHNR, CDR2 FQNEAQ (reference sequence). The CDR3 has 14 amino acids. CDR3 coding DNA: TGTGCCAGCAGATCGACAGGGGGCAGGGAGACCCAGTACTTC. Translating gives CASRSTGGRETQYF.

This clonotype was counted ten times or more. The chain employs TRBV7-2 and TRBJ2-6; no clear D. This CDR3 is built from 16 residues. Between the trimmed V and J ends, which lost 1 base and 0 bases, there was a span of 7 bases. CDR1 and CDR2 (germline): SGHTA, FQGNSA. CDR3 region: CASSLGHFSGANVLTF. DNA for the CDR3: TGTGCCAGCAGCTTAGGACATTTCTCTGGGGCCAACGTCCTGACTTTC.

Here the CDR3 DNA reads TGTGCCAGCAGCCCGCGGACTAGCGGGGGGGTCTACGAGCAGTACTTC. It specifies CASSPRTSGGVYEQYF. This chain joins TRBV7-9 and TRBJ2-7; TRBD2 matches at 15 bases. The junction had 5 bases not matched to a gene; V was cut back by 5 bases and J by 3 bases. Germline-derived CDR1 and CDR2 are SEHNR and FQNEAQ (reference sequence). The CDR3 is 16 amino acids. The whole variable domain, filled in from reference TRBV7-9 and TRBJ2-7, reads DTGVSQNPRHKITKRGQNVTFRCDPISEHNRLYWYRQTLGQGPEFLTYFQNEAQLEKSRLLSDRFSAERPKGSFSTLEIQRTEQGDSAMYLCASSPRTSGGVYEQYFGPGTRLTVT.

This clonotype was seen a handful of times. CDR3 sequence: CASSLNREIDTQYF. CDR3 nucleotides: TGCGCCAGCAGCTTGAACAGGGAAATCGATACGCAGTATTTT. This chain uses TRBV5-1 with TRBJ2-3; D possibly corresponds to TRBD1 (6 bases). The CDR3 covers 14 residues. The germline CDR1 and CDR2 sequences are SGHRS and YFSETQ. Trimming shortened V by 1 base and J by 6 bases, and 12 bases separated the two germline ends.

A few counts support this clonotype. This sequence joins TRBV20-1 and TRBJ1-1, with 8 bases matching TRBD1. V lost 2 bases, J lost 5 bases, and 7 bases stayed unmatched. The CDR3 extends over 14 amino acids. Germline assignment: CDR1 DFQATT and CDR2 SNEGSKA (reference sequence). CDR3 DNA: TGCAGTGCTAGATATCAGGGGGCAGGGACTGAAGCTTTCTTT. Protein sequence: CSARYQGAGTEAFF.

This chain links TRBV7-8 with TRBJ1-5, with D maybe TRBD1 (6 bases). From germline, CDR1 is SGHVS and CDR2 FQNEAQ. The length of the CDR3 is 14 residues. V shed 6 bases and J shed 2 bases, with 11 bases lying between them. The CDR3 coding sequence is TGTGCCAGCAGGCCTTCAGGGGGCAATCAGCCCCAGCATTTT. It translates to CASRPSGGNQPQHF.

The CDR3 DNA reads TGCAGTGCTAGAGGAACTAGCGGGGGGGCGTCCTACAATGAGCAGTTCTTC. This encodes CSARGTSGGASYNEQFF. The V and J genes are TRBV20-1 and TRBJ2-1, with TRBD2 matching over 13 bases. Unmatched junction bases numbered 4, after V lost 1 base and J lost 1 base. From germline, CDR1 is DFQATT and CDR2 SNEGSKA (reference sequence). The CDR3 length is 17 residues.

This chain links TRBV7-2 with TRBJ2-5; D is uncertain. This CDR3 contains 15 residues. V lost 3 bases and J 3 bases, leaving 14 bases between the germline ends. CDR1 and CDR2 (germline): SGHTA, FQGNSA. This chain's CDR3 is CASSLGLGIKETQYF. CDR3 sequence (DNA): TGTGCCAGCAGCTTGGGTCTTGGAATCAAAGAGACCCAGTACTTC. The complete variable domain, with remaining parts taken from reference TRBV7-2 and TRBJ2-5, reads GAGVSQSPSNKVTEKGKDVELRCDPISGHTALYWYRQSLGQGLEFLIYFQGNSAPDKSGLPSDRFSAERTGGSVSTLTIQRTQQEDSAVYLCASSLGLGIKETQYFGPGTRLLVL.

In its sample, this clonotype was seen many times. This chain uses TRBV4-3 with TRBJ2-3; D is undetermined. V dropped 0 bases and J dropped 6 bases, with 7 bases sitting between them. The CDR3 spans 13 residues. The germline gives CDR1 LGHNA, CDR2 YSLEER. CDR3 nucleotides: TGCGCCAGCAGCCAAGAAACGTGGGATACGCAGTATTTT. It yields the protein CASSQETWDTQYF.

This clonotype was counted only a few times. J is TRBJ1-5 and V is TRBV11-2; 7 bases line up with TRBD1. This CDR3 is built from 16 residues. J was trimmed by 3 bases and V by 1 base; bases with no gene match: 6. Germline loops: CDR1 SGHAT, CDR2 FQNNGV. CDR3 loop: CASSLGGGTVNQPQHF. The CDR3 nucleotides are TGTGCCAGCAGCTTAGGCGGCGGGACAGTCAATCAGCCCCAGCATTTT.